This T cell receptor (beta chain) was captured in a study of T cell repertoires in cytomegalovirus infection (dated by TCRdb to between 2017 and 2020). A note on the overall study: Recently identified HLA-C-restricted CMV epitopes, whose presentation resists viral immunomodulation, were targeted by peptide stimulations together with well-studied HLA-B-restricted epitopes. Donor HLA type was relevant to the analysis, because carriage of CMV infection together with the matching HLA type was indicated by public TCR beta signatures. Overall results and qualifications from the work: The ex vivo response was dominated by HLA-C-restricted CMV-specific TCR beta clonotypes, and the single most frequent clonotype in two of eight donors was supplied by these HLA-C-restricted clonotypes. Cumulative frequency of public TCR beta family members discriminated carriers of CMV infection plus the relevant HLA type in this cohort and an independent approximately 360-donor cohort.

As to this clonotype: Its antigen is still unknown. It has no much larger one-base neighbor in the sample; base qualities were not kept.

Sequencing instrument: Illumina HiSeq 1500. In TCRdb, the public reads were trimmed at Q25 with fastp and aligned with MiXCR, with productive beta chains retained. CDR3 protein sequences are deduplicated, and each keeps its most common genes and DNA. The sample table holds 200,000 or so distinct CDR3 sequences, of which about 39% were seen once. 59% of the sample goes to the ten largest clones. Interpreted using the paper, the treatment or condition label stands for: in vitro stimulation with specific CMV peptide epitopes to enrich CMV-specific T cells. Counted from cysteine to phenylalanine, this CDR3 has 17 amino acids. The entry retains the CDR3 DNA only, 51 bases that are in frame from base 1. V loses 11 bases at its end and J loses 9 bases; junction bases beyond the gene matches: 22.

Recombination joined TRBV12-3 or TRBV12-4 with TRBJ2-1, with 10 junctional bases fitting TRBD2. The receptor was derived from a human donor in good health (CMV status not recorded). Some clones in this sample may be carry-over from other donors' samples. The material was CD8+ T cells from cultured PBMCs, obtained from culture after CMV antigen stimulation. The base sequence is TGTGCCTGCACTTGGCTAGCGGGAGAGAGGGGCGTGGGTGAGCAGTTCTTC. Translated, it gives CACTWLAGERGVGEQFF.